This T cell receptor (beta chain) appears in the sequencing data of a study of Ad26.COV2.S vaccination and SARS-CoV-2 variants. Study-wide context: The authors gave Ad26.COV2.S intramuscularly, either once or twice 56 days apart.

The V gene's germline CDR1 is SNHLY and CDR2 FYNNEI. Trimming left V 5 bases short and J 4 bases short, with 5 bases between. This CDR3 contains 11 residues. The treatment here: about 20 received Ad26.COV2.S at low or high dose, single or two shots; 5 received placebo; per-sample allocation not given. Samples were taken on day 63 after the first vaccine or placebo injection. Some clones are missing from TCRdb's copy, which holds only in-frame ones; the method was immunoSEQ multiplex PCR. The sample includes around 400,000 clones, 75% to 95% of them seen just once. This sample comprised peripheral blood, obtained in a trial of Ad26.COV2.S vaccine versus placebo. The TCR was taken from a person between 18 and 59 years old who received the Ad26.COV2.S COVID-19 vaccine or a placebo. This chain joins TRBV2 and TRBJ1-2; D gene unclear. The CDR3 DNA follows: TGTGCCAGCAGTTCCCCCTATGGCTACACCTTC. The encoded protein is CASSSPYGYTF.